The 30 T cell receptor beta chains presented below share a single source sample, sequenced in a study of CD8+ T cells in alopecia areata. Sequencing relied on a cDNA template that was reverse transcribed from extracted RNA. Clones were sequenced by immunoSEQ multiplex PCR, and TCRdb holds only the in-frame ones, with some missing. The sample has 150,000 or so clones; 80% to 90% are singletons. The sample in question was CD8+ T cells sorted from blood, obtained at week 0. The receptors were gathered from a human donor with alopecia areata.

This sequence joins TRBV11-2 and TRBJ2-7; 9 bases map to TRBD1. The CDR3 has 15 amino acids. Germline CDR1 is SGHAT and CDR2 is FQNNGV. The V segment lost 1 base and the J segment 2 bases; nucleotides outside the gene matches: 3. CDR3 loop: CASSLVDRGAYEQYF. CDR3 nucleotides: TGTGCCAGCAGCTTAGTGGACAGGGGCGCCTACGAGCAGTACTTC.

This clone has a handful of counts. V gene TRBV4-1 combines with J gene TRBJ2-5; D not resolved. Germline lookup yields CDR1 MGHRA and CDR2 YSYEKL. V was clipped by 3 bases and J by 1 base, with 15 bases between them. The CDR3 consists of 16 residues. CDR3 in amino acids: CASSQERTVLQETQYF. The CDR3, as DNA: TGCGCCAGCAGCCAGGAGAGGACGGTACTCCAAGAGACCCAGTACTTC.

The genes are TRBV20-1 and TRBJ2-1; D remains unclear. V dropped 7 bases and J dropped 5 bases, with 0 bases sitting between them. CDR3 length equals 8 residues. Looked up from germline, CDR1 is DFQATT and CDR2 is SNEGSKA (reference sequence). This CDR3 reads CSDNEQFF. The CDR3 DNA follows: TGCAGTGACAATGAGCAGTTCTTC.

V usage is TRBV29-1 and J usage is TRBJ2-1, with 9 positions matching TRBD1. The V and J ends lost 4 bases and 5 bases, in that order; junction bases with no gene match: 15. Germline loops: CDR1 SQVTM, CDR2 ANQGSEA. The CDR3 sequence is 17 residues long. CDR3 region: CSVGGDRVLDKNNEQFF. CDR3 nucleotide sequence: TGCAGCGTTGGGGGGGACAGGGTTTTGGACAAAAACAATGAGCAGTTCTTC.

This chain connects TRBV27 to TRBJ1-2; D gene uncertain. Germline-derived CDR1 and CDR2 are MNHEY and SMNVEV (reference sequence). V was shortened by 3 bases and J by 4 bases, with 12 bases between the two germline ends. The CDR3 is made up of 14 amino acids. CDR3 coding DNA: TGTGCCAGCAGTTTCGGGAGTTTAGGCTATGGCTACACCTTC. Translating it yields CASSFGSLGYGYTF.

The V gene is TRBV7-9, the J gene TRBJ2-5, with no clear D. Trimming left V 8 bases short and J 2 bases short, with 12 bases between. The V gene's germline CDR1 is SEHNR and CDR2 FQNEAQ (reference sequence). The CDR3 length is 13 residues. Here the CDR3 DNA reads TGTGCCAGCCACCTAGGTGGACAAGAGACCCAGTACTTC. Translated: CASHLGGQETQYF. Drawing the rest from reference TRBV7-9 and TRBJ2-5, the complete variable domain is DTGVSQNPRHKITKRGQNVTFRCDPISEHNRLYWYRQTLGQGPEFLTYFQNEAQLEKSRLLSDRFSAERPKGSFSTLEIQRTEQGDSAMYLCASHLGGQETQYFGPGTRLLVL.

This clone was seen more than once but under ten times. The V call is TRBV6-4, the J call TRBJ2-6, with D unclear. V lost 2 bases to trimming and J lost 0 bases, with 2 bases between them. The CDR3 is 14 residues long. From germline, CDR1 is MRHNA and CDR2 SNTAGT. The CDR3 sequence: CASSDNSGANVLTF. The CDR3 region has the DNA TGTGCCAGCAGTGACAACTCTGGGGCCAACGTCCTGACTTTC.

CDR3 nucleotide sequence: TGCGCCAGCAGCGAAGGAGAGGGGGGCTCCTACAATGAGCAGTTCTTC. Protein: CASSEGEGGSYNEQFF. The V gene is TRBV5-1, the J gene TRBJ2-1; D may be TRBD1 or TRBD2 (6 bases each). This CDR3 has 16 residues. CDR1 SGHRS and CDR2 YFSETQ come from the germline V gene. Trimming took 4 bases from V and 0 from J, leaving 14 bases between them.

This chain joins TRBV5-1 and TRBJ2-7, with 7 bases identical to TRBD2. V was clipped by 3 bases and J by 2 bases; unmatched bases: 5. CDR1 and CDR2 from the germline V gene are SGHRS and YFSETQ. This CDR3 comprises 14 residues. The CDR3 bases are TGCGCCAGCAGCTCCGGGAGGCCTCCCTACGAGCAGTACTTC. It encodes CASSSGRPPYEQYF.

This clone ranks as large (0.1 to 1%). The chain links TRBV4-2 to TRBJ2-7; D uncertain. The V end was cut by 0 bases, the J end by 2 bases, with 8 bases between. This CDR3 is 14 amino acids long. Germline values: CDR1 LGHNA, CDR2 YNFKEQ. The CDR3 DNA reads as TGTGCCAGCAGCCAAGATCCCGGCCCCTACGAGCAGTACTTC. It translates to CASSQDPGPYEQYF.

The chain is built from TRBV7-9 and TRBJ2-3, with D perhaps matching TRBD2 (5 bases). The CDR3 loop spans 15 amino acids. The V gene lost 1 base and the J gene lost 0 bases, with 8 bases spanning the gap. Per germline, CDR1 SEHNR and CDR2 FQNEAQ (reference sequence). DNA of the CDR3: TGTGCCAGCAGCTTAGTTGAGGGTAGCACAGATACGCAGTATTTT. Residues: CASSLVEGSTDTQYF.

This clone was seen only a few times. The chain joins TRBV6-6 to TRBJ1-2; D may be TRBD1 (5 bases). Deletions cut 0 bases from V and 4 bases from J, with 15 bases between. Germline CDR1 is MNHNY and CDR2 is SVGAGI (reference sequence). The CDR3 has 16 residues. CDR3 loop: CASSYSGLGVGYGYTF. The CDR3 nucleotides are TGTGCCAGCAGTTACTCGGGGCTGGGGGTGGGCTATGGCTACACCTTC.

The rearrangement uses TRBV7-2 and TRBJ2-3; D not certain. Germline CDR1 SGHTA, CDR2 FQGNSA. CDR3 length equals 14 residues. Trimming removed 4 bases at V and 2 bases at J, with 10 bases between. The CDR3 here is CASSSRSYTDTQYF. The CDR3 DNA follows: TGTGCCAGCAGCTCAAGATCGTACACAGATACGCAGTATTTT.

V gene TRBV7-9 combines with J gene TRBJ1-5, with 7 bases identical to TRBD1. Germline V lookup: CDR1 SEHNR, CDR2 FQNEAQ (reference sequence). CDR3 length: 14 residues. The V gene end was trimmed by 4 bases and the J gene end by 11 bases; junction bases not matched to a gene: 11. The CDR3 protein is CASSSGDSLIAQHF. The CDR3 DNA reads TGTGCCAGCAGCTCCGGGGACAGTTTAATTGCCCAGCATTTT.

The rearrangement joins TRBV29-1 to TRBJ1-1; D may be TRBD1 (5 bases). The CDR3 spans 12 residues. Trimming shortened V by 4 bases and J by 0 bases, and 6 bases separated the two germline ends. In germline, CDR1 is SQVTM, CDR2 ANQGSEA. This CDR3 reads CSVGGLNTEAFF. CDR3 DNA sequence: TGCAGCGTTGGGGGGTTGAACACTGAAGCTTTCTTT.

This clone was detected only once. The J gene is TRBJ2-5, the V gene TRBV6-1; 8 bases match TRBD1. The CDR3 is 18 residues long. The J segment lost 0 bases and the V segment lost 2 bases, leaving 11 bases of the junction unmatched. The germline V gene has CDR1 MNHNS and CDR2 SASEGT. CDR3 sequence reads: CASSERAGGRGYQETQYF. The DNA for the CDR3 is TGTGCCAGCAGTGAACGGGCAGGGGGCAGGGGTTACCAAGAGACCCAGTACTTC.

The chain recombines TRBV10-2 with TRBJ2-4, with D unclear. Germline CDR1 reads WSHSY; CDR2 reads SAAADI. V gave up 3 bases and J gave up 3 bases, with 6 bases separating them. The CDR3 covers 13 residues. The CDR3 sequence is CASSDRLKNIQYF. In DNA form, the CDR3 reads TGCGCCAGCAGTGACAGGCTCAAAAACATTCAGTACTTC.

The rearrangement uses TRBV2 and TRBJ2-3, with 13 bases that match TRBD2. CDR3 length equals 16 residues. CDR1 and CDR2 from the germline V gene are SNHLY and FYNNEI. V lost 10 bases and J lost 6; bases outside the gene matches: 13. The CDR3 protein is CATRTSGGLVRDTQYF. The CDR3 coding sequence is TGTGCCACCCGGACTAGCGGGGGACTTGTTCGCGATACGCAGTATTTT.

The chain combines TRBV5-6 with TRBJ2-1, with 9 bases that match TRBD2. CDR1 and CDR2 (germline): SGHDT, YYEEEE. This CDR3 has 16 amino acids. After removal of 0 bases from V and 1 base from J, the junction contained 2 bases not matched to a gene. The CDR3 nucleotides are TGTGCCAGCAGCTTGGGTCTAGCGGGATCCTACAATGAGCAGTTCTTC. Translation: CASSLGLAGSYNEQFF.

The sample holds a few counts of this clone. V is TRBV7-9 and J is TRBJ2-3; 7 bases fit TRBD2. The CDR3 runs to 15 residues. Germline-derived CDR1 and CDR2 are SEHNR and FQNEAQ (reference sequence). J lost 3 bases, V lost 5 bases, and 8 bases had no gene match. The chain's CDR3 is CASSAFVGGTDTQYF. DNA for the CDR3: TGTGCCAGCAGCGCCTTCGTCGGGGGGACAGATACGCAGTATTTT.

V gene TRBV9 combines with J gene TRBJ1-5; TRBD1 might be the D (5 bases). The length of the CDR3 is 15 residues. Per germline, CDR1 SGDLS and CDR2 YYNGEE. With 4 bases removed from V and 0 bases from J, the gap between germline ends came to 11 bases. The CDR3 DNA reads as TGTGCCAGCAGCCAGGGCGGGCATAGCAATCAGCCCCAGCATTTT. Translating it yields CASSQGGHSNQPQHF.

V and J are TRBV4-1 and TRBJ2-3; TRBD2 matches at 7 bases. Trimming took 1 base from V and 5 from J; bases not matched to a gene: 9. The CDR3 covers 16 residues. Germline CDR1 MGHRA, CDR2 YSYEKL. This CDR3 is CASSQVSAGVRDTQYF. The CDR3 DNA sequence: TGCGCCAGCAGCCAAGTTTCGGCGGGAGTGAGAGATACGCAGTATTTT.

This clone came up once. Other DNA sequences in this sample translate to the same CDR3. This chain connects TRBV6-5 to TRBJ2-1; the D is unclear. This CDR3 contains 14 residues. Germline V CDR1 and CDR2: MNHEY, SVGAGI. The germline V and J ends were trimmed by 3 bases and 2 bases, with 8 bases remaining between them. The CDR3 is CASSYSLAYNEQFF. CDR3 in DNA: TGTGCCAGCAGTTATTCCTTGGCCTACAATGAGCAGTTCTTC.

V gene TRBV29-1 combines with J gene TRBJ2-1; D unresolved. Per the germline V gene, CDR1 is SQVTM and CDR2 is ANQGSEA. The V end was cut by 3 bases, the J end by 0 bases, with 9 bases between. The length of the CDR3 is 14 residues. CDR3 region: CSVDGLSSYNEQFF. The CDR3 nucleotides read TGCAGCGTTGATGGATTAAGCTCCTACAATGAGCAGTTCTTC.

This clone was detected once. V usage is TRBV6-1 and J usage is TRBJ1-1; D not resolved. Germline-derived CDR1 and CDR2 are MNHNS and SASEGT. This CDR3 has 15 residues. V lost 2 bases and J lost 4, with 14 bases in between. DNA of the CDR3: TGTGCCAGCAGTGAACTTCAAGGGCCGGGCACTGAAGCTTTCTTT. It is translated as CASSELQGPGTEAFF.

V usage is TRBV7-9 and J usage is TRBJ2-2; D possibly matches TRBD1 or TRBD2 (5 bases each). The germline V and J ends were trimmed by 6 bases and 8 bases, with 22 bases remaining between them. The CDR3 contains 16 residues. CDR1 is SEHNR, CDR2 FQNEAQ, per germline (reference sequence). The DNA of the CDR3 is TGTGCCAGCAGACGCACTCGTGGGGGATCCGGAGGGGAGCTGTTTTTT. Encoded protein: CASRRTRGGSGGELFF.

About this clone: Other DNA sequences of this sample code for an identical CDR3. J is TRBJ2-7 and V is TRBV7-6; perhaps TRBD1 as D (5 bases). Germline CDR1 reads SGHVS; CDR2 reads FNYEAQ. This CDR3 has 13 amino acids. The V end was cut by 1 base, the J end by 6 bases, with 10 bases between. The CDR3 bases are TGTGCCAGCAGCTTAGGGGGCCTAGGCGAGCAGTACTTC. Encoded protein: CASSLGGLGEQYF.

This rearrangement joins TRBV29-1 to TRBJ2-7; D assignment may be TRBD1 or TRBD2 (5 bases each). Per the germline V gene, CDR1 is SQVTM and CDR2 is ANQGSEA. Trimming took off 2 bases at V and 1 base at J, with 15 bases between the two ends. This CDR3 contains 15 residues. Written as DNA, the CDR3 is TGCAGCGTTGAATTCCCCGGGGCGAAATCCTACGAGCAGTACTTC. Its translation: CSVEFPGAKSYEQYF.

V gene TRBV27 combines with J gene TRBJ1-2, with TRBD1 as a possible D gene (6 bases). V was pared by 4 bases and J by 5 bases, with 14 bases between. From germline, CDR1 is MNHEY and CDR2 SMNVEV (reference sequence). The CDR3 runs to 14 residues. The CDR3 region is CASSYRGGWYGYTF. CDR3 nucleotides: TGTGCCAGCAGTTACAGAGGGGGTTGGTATGGCTACACCTTC.

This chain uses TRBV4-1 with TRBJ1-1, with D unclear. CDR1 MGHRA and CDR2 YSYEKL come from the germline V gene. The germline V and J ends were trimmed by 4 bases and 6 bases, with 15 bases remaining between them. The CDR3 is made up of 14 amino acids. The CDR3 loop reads CASSPDVRGAEAFF. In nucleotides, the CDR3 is TGCGCCAGCAGCCCGGATGTACGTGGGGCTGAAGCTTTCTTT.